This is a list of T cell receptor beta chains from one sample in a study of OX40 agonist ivuxolimab in advanced cancers. Clones were sequenced by immunoSEQ multiplex PCR, and TCRdb holds only the in-frame ones, with some missing. Of 60,000 or so clones in the sample, around 84% were seen once. The source material was CD4+ or CD8+ T cells sorted from blood, sampled in a trial of the OX40 agonist ivuxolimab. The receptor set was obtained from an adult with an advanced solid tumor such as melanoma, head and neck, liver or kidney cancer. The conserved cysteine and the conserved F or W are not part of the CDR3 here.

>TRBV11-2
ASSLVASGGTDTQY
>TRBV7-3
ASSFVAGPGETQY
>TRBV2
ASSASVLTGSNQPQH
>TRBV6-5
ASSRGLVAFYEQF
>TRBV28
ASSSVQETQY
>TRBV2
ASSRTSGAYEQY
>TRBV10-2
ASGGVDSNQPQH
>TRBV19
ASSLGQALNQPQH
>TRBV11-2
ASRGKGGSPLH
>TRBV18
ASSPWDGSLSGNTIY
>TRBV5-1
ASSFGTALAKNIQY
>TRBV28
ASSSRGGNEKLF
>TRBV7-9
ASSLDLGGEQF
>TRBV7-2
ASSPRDRGMATNEKLF
>TRBV11-3
ASSLRVGTEAF
>TRBV5-1
ASSHDDSARTEAF
>TRBV28
ASSLYRWGEDEQY
>TRBV5-1
ASSSGWGLKTNTEAF
>TRBV2
ASSWDRGRSPLH
>TRBV7-3
ASSLAGRNTEAF
>TRBV10-3
AISEGQGETQY
>TRBV6-1
ASSEVPGTVRTPLH
>TRBV7-9
ASSPGTDNSPLH
>TRBV12-5
ASGLSTANNEQF
>TRBV6-1
ASMRQGGTDTQY
>TRBV27
ASSFRQGQETQY
>TRBV5-8
ASSFGPISGNTIY
>TRBV2
ASSPDSIYGYT
>TRBV5-1
ASSTDGYEQY
>TRBV5-1
ASSLATSGLGSYEQY